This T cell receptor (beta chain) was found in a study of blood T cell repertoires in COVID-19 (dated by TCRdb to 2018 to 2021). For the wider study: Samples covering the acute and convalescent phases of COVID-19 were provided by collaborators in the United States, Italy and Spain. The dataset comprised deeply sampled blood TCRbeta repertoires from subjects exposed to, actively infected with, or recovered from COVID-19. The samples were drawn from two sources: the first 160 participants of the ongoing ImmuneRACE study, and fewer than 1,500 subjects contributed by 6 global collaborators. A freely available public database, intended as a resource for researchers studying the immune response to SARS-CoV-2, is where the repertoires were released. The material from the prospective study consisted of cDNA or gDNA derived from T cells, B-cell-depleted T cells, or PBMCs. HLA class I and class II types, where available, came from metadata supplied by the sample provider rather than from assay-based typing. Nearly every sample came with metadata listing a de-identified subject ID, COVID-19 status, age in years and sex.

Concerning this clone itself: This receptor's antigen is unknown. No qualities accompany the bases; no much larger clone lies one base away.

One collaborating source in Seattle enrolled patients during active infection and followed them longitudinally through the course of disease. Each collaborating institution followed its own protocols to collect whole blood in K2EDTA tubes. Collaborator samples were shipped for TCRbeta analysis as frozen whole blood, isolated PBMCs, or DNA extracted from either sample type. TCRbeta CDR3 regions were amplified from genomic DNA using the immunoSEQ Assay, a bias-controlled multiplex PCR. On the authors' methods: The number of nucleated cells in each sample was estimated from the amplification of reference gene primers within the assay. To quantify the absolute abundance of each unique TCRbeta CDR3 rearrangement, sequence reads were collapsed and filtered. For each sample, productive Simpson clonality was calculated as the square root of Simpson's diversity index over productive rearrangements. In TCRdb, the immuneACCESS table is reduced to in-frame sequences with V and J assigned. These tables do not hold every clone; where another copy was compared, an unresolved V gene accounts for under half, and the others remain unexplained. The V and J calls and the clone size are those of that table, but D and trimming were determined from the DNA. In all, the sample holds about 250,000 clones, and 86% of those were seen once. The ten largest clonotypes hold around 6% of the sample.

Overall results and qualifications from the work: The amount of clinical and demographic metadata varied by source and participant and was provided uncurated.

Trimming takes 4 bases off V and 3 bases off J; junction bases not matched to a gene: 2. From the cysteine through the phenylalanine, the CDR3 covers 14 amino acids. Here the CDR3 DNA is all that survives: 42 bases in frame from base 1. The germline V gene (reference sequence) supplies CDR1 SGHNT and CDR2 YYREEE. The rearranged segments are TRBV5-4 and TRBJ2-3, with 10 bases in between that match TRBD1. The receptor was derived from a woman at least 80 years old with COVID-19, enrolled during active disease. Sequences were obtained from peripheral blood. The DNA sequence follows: TGTGCCAGCAGCCGGACAGGGGGGACAGATACGCAGTATTTT. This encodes CASSRTGGTDTQYF.